Below are 20 T cell receptor beta chains sequenced from a single sample in a study of CXCR3-negative and CXCR3-positive naive CD8 T cells. Findings and limits, study-wide: TRB CDR3 hydrophobicity was greater in CXCR3-positive naive cells than in CXCR3-negative naive cells.

Their specific antigens are unknown. The TRB libraries of cDNA were built by UMI-labeled 5' RACE. TCRdb re-called the 5' RACE reads, yielding one record per CDR3 amino acid sequence without DNA. The sample data list 120,000 to 150,000 distinct CDR3 sequences. The sequenced sample consisted of naive CXCR3+ CD8+ T cells from blood. Indicated subset: CD45RO-CCR7+CD27+CD95- naive CD8+ T cells expressing CXCR3 (TNR3+). These receptor sequences come from a human donor in good health. Some clones in this sample may be carry-over from other donors' samples.

This chain connects TRBV4-1 to TRBJ2-2. The length of the CDR3 is 17 residues. In germline, CDR1 is MGHRA, CDR2 YSYEKL. The CDR3 sequence is CASSQDRQATLTGELFF.

The CDR3 is CASRPSPTGKPNTEAFF. V gene TRBV7-9 combines with J gene TRBJ1-1; as DNA is missing, the TRBD1 call by TCRdb cannot be tested. Per germline, CDR1 SEHNR and CDR2 FQNEAQ (reference sequence). The CDR3 covers 17 residues. Together with reference TRBV7-9 and TRBJ1-1, the CDR3 gives the full variable domain: DTGVSQNPRHKITKRGQNVTFRCDPISEHNRLYWYRQTLGQGPEFLTYFQNEAQLEKSRLLSDRFSAERPKGSFSTLEIQRTEQGDSAMYLCASRPSPTGKPNTEAFFGQGTRLTVV.

The chain recombines TRBV28 with TRBJ2-3; TCRdb proposes TRBD1, but this gene call is untestable without DNA. The germline CDR1 and CDR2 sequences are MDHEN and SYDVKM. This CDR3 has 14 amino acids. CDR3 sequence: CASSLIREIDTQYF.

The J gene is TRBJ2-1, the V gene TRBV10-3; TCRdb proposes TRBD2, but this gene call is untestable without DNA. CDR1 ENHRY and CDR2 SYGVKD come from the germline V gene. CDR3 length: 15 amino acids. CDR3 protein: CAISEDTSGGNEQFF.

This rearrangement joins TRBV4-1 to TRBJ2-1; the D call of TRBD1 rests on TCRdb alone, since no DNA is present to check it. The germline gives CDR1 MGHRA, CDR2 YSYEKL. The CDR3 is 14 amino acids. The CDR3 sequence: CASSPGQGKGEQFF.

The gene calls are TRBV29-1 and TRBJ2-1; TCRdb names TRBD1, which stays unverified in the absence of DNA. The CDR3 extends over 14 amino acids. Germline-derived CDR1 and CDR2 are SQVTM and ANQGSEA. This chain's CDR3 is CSVENWDRANDQFF.

The gene calls are TRBV7-3 and TRBJ2-2. Germline-derived CDR1 and CDR2 are SGHTA and FQGTGA. The CDR3 length is 14 residues. CDR3: CASSSLTSTGELFF.

The rearrangement links TRBV6-2 or TRBV6-3 to TRBJ2-7; TCRdb calls TRBD1, which cannot be checked without DNA. The length of the CDR3 is 13 residues. From germline, CDR1 is MNHEY and CDR2 SVGEGT. CDR3 in amino acids: CASMGRSSYEQYF.

The chain has TRBV29-1 and TRBJ2-7. The germline V gene encodes CDR1 SQVTM and CDR2 ANQGSEA. The CDR3 is made up of 13 amino acids. The chain's CDR3 is CSGAGGSSYEQYF.

J is TRBJ2-7 and V is TRBV20-1; TCRdb's assignment of TRBD1 cannot be checked, as there is no DNA. Per the germline V gene, CDR1 is DFQATT and CDR2 is SNEGSKA (reference sequence). The CDR3 sequence is 13 residues long. CDR3 protein: CSALGQFSYEQYF.

J is TRBJ2-1 and V is TRBV7-9; there is no DNA to check the TCRdb D call of TRBD2. The CDR3 runs 15 residues. Germline V gives CDR1 SEHNR, CDR2 FQNEAQ (reference sequence). The CDR3: CASSFSGTVDYEQFF.

This chain joins TRBV29-1 and TRBJ2-3; the TRBD1 assignment by TCRdb is unverifiable without DNA. CDR1 and CDR2 from the germline V gene are SQVTM and ANQGSEA. This CDR3 has 13 amino acids. The CDR3 is CSVIGHTPDTQYF.

V usage is TRBV24-1 and J usage is TRBJ2-4; checking the TCRdb D call of TRBD1 is not possible without DNA. CDR1 and CDR2 (germline): KGHDR, SFDVKD. The CDR3 consists of 21 residues. CDR3 amino acids: CATSDPYIQSVCILAKNIQYF.

This chain uses TRBV5-6 with TRBJ1-5. There are 14 residues in the CDR3. Germline CDR1 reads SGHDT; CDR2 reads YYEEEE. The CDR3 loop reads CASSFSGEDQPQHF.

The chain links TRBV7-6 to TRBJ1-4; the D gene TCRdb calls, TRBD1, cannot be checked with no DNA. The CDR3 length is 15 residues. The germline CDR1 and CDR2 sequences are SGHVS and FNYEAQ. CDR3 in amino acids: CASSLGTANNEKLFF.

The chain employs TRBV10-3 and TRBJ2-2; TCRdb lists TRBD1, though no DNA is available to test this call. This CDR3 comprises 17 residues. The germline gives CDR1 ENHRY, CDR2 SYGVKD. CDR3 sequence: CATEEIGTGGDTGELFF.

V and J are TRBV23-1 and TRBJ2-3. TRBV23-1 is an open reading frame, and its role is uncertain. This CDR3 is built from 15 residues. The CDR3 region is CASSQSLGSGDTQYF.

The V gene is TRBV20-1, the J gene TRBJ2-3; no DNA is available, so the TRBD1 call from TCRdb remains unchecked. CDR1 DFQATT and CDR2 SNEGSKA come from the germline V gene (reference sequence). The CDR3 contains 17 residues. The CDR3 loop is CSARDAFQGPLTDTQYF.

This chain uses TRBV4-3 with TRBJ2-3; TCRdb reports TRBD2, a call that lacks DNA to check it against. The CDR3 runs to 16 residues. Germline-derived CDR1 and CDR2 are LGHNA and YSLEER. The CDR3 reads CASSQDRASGTDTQYF.

The CDR3: CATSPQRVNTEAFF. The chain recombines TRBV15 with TRBJ1-1. Germline CDR1 and CDR2: LNHNV and YYDKDF (reference sequence). The CDR3 extends over 14 amino acids.